These 14 T cell receptor beta chains share one sample of origin, sequenced in a study of tumor-infiltrating lymphocytes in localized non-small cell lung cancer listed by TCRdb under 2021. Library preparation was by the immunoSEQ multiplex PCR assay. TCRdb holds this immuneACCESS table with in-frame rearrangements only. Some clones are missing; in checked studies, unresolved V genes explain under half, and the rest has no known cause. The sample table holds around 6,600 clones, of which approximately 75% were seen once. The ten largest clones take up approximately 13% of the sample. The specimen sequenced was lung tumor tissue. The source is a human donor with non-small cell lung cancer.

V and J are TRBV5-4 and TRBJ2-3; TRBD1 is a possible D gene (5 bases). V gave up 1 base and J gave up 6 bases, with 12 bases separating them. Germline assignment: CDR1 SGHNT and CDR2 YYREEE (reference sequence). The CDR3 length is 14 residues. Here the CDR3 DNA reads TGTGCCAGCAGCTTGTATCAGGGCGTGGATACGCAGTATTTT. This encodes CASSLYQGVDTQYF.

In its sample, this clone was seen a few times. The rearrangement joins TRBV7-3 to TRBJ2-7; 9 bases are a match to TRBD2. Germline assignment: CDR1 SGHTA and CDR2 FQGTGA. Losses at the gene ends were 5 bases for V and 4 bases for J; bases not matched to a gene: 18. The CDR3 sequence is 18 residues long. The CDR3 DNA sequence: TGTGCCAGCAGCATCCGGGGAGGAAGCGGGGGGAACCATTACGAGCAGTACTTC. This gives the protein CASSIRGGSGGNHYEQYF. Variable domain in full (rest from reference TRBV7-3 and TRBJ2-7): GAGVSQTPSNKVTEKGKYVELRCDPISGHTALYWYRQSLGQGPEFLIYFQGTGAADDSGLPNDRFFAVRPEGSVSTLKIQRTERGDSAVYLCASSIRGGSGGNHYEQYFGPGTRLTVT.

This clone is a singleton in its sample. The chain carries TRBV10-2 and TRBJ1-1, with a weak D call TRBD1 (5 bases). V gave up 7 bases and J gave up 10 bases, with 13 bases separating them. Germline V lookup: CDR1 WSHSY, CDR2 SAAADI. The CDR3 is 11 residues long. CDR3 region: CASTGGIGAFF. CDR3 DNA: TGCGCCAGCACGGGGGGGATAGGAGCTTTCTTT.

CDR3 nucleotide sequence: TGTGCCAGCAGCTTCCAAGCGGGGGGGCCAAACAATGAGCAGTTCTTC. This translates into CASSFQAGGPNNEQFF. The rearrangement joins TRBV11-3 to TRBJ2-1; 10 nucleotides agree with TRBD2. The length of the CDR3 is 16 residues. V trimming: 3 bases; J trimming: 5 bases; junction bases outside the gene matches: 7. Germline assignment: CDR1 SGHNT and CDR2 YENEEA.

The genes are TRBV4-1 and TRBJ2-2; TRBD2 agrees at 8 bases. V lost 8 bases, J lost 4 bases, and 12 bases stayed unmatched. The CDR3 covers 16 residues. CDR1 and CDR2 from the germline V gene are MGHRA and YSYEKL. The CDR3 protein is CASRSGRGVITGELFF. CDR3 nucleotide sequence: TGCGCCAGCCGAAGTGGGCGGGGGGTTATCACCGGGGAGCTGTTTTTT.

The chain employs TRBV19 and TRBJ1-2; no definite D call. V was shortened by 6 bases and J by 7 bases, with 24 bases between the two germline ends. Germline CDR1 LNHDA, CDR2 SQIVND (reference sequence). The CDR3 contains 16 residues. Here the CDR3 reads CASRSTLGRSSGGYTF. The CDR3 bases are TGTGCCAGTAGATCAACTTTGGGCCGATCTTCGGGTGGCTACACCTTC.

V usage is TRBV6-6 and J usage is TRBJ1-4; D unresolved. Germline loops: CDR1 MNHNY, CDR2 SVGAGI (reference sequence). This CDR3 region has 14 residues. V was shortened by 2 bases and J by 7 bases, with 11 bases between the two germline ends. The CDR3 DNA is TGTGCCAGCAGTTACGGCTCAGGACTTGAAAAACTGTTTTTT. Translated, it gives CASSYGSGLEKLFF.

This sequence joins TRBV19 and TRBJ1-1, with no clear D. Deletions cut 2 bases from V and 1 base from J, with 5 bases between. The CDR3 covers 13 residues. The V gene's germline CDR1 is LNHDA and CDR2 SQIVND (reference sequence). The CDR3 DNA is TGTGCCAGTAGTATACTGGGGAACACTGAAGCTTTCTTT. Translation: CASSILGNTEAFF.

V gene TRBV5-1 combines with J gene TRBJ1-3; D gene ambiguous. CDR1 and CDR2 from the germline V gene are SGHRS and YFSETQ. CDR3 length: 14 residues. V lost 0 bases and J 4 bases, leaving 8 bases between the germline ends. The CDR3 here is CASSLAATGNTIYF. The CDR3 DNA is TGCGCCAGCAGCTTGGCGGCGACAGGAAACACCATATATTTT.

The DNA of the CDR3 is TGTGCCAGCAGCTTCTCCGGAAACACTGAAGCTTTCTTT. Its translation is CASSFSGNTEAFF. The gene calls are TRBV7-9 and TRBJ1-1; no clear D gene. The CDR3 length is 13 residues. Per germline, CDR1 SEHNR and CDR2 FQNEAQ (reference sequence). With 3 bases removed from V and 2 bases from J, the gap between germline ends came to 7 bases.

The J gene is TRBJ1-2, the V gene TRBV6-5; D might be TRBD1 (6 bases). Germline V gene lookup returns CDR1 MNHEY and CDR2 SVGAGI. Deletions cut 2 bases from V and 6 bases from J, with 10 bases between. This CDR3 contains 13 residues. The CDR3 region has the DNA TGTGCCAGCAGTTACCAGGGGCGGGATGGCTACACCTTC. As protein: CASSYQGRDGYTF.

The gene calls are TRBV4-3 and TRBJ2-2, with a tentative D call TRBD2 (5 bases). This CDR3 comprises 16 residues. The germline CDR1 and CDR2 sequences are LGHNA and YSLEER. V lost 1 base, J lost 0 bases, and 9 bases lay in between. CDR3: CASSQGGRANTGELFF. The DNA of the CDR3 is TGCGCCAGCAGCCAAGGAGGGCGGGCGAACACCGGGGAGCTGTTTTTT.

This sequence joins TRBV14 and TRBJ2-5; unclear D gene. Germline CDR1 reads SGHDN; CDR2 reads FVKESK. Trimming cost V 4 bases and J 4 bases, with 10 bases left between them. The CDR3 is made up of 13 amino acids. The DNA of the CDR3 is TGTGCCAGCAGCCTCCGTTTGGGAGAGACCCAGTACTTC. Residues: CASSLRLGETQYF.

This clone has only a few counts. The rearrangement joins TRBV9 to TRBJ2-2; tentatively, D is TRBD1 (5 bases). Per the germline V gene, CDR1 is SGDLS and CDR2 is YYNGEE. The CDR3 covers 15 residues. Trimming shortened V by 0 bases and J by 6 bases, and 12 bases separated the two germline ends. CDR3 sequence (DNA): TGTGCCAGCAGCGTAGGATCAGGGCGATCCGGGGAGCTGTTTTTT. This codes for CASSVGSGRSGELFF.